A single sample is the source of the 28 T cell receptor beta chains below, sequenced in a study of blood T cell repertoires in COVID-19. Produced via immunoSEQ multiplex PCR; TCRdb's table is partial and in-frame only. Here the sample spans nearly 350,000 clones, over 70% being singletons. Specimen: peripheral blood. These receptors were taken from a man aged 30 to 45 with active or convalescent COVID-19.

The chain employs TRBV5-4 and TRBJ2-5, with D perhaps matching TRBD2 (6 bases). The CDR3 totals 14 residues. Trimming cost V 1 base and J 5 bases, with 12 bases left between them. Per the germline V gene, CDR1 is SGHNT and CDR2 is YYREEE (reference sequence). The CDR3 region has the DNA TGTGCCAGCAGCTTGAGGACGGGAGAGGAGACCCAGTACTTC. Encoded protein: CASSLRTGEETQYF. Full variable domain (missing parts from reference TRBV5-4 and TRBJ2-5): ETGVTQSPTHLIKTRGQQVTLRCSSQSGHNTVSWYQQALGQGPQFIFQYYREEENGRGNFPPRFSGLQFPNYSSELNVNALELDDSALYLCASSLRTGEETQYFGPGTRLLVL.

The rearrangement joins TRBV4-1 to TRBJ1-1, with 8 bases lining up with TRBD1. The V gene's germline CDR1 is MGHRA and CDR2 YSYEKL. With V trimmed by 1 base and J by 3 bases, 4 bases remained unmatched. The CDR3 sequence is 15 residues long. The CDR3 loop reads CASSQAGQVHTEAFF. The CDR3 bases are TGCGCCAGCAGCCAAGCGGGACAGGTTCACACTGAAGCTTTCTTT.

V usage is TRBV3-1 (or the pseudogene TRBV3-2) and J usage is TRBJ2-5, with 11 bases fitting TRBD2. V was pared by 2 bases and J by 5 bases, with 10 bases of the junction left unmatched. This CDR3 comprises 17 residues. Germline values: CDR1 LGHDT, CDR2 YNNKEL (reference sequence). The CDR3 region is CASSQSLIGLAGETQYF. CDR3 nucleotides: TGTGCCAGCAGCCAATCCCTTATAGGACTAGCGGGTGAGACCCAGTACTTC.

V gene TRBV18 combines with J gene TRBJ1-4, with 9 bases lining up with TRBD1. CDR1 is KGHSH and CDR2 is LQKENI in the germline V gene. J lost 5 bases, V lost 3 bases, and 7 bases had no gene match. The length of the CDR3 is 16 residues. The CDR3 reads CASSPSGTGPNEKLFF. The CDR3 nucleotides are TGTGCCAGCTCACCTTCCGGGACAGGGCCGAATGAAAAACTGTTTTTT.

This clone was counted once. This chain connects TRBV11-2 to TRBJ1-6; 7 bases match TRBD1. The CDR3 runs 17 residues. With V trimmed by 1 base and J by 7 bases, 10 bases remained unmatched. Germline lookup yields CDR1 SGHAT and CDR2 FQNNGV. The CDR3, as DNA: TGTGCCAGCAGCTTAGTTCGGCCGGGACAGTCGAATTCACCCCTCCACTTT. Translation: CASSLVRPGQSNSPLHF. Full variable domain (remainder filled in from reference TRBV11-2 and TRBJ1-6): EAGVAQSPRYKIIEKRQSVAFWCNPISGHATLYWYQQILGQGPKLLIQFQNNGVVDDSQLPKDRFSAERLKGVDSTLKIQPAKLEDSAVYLCASSLVRPGQSNSPLHFGNGTRLTVT.

A remark on this clone: The junction departs from germline at one end; a sequencing error may be responsible. The V and J genes are TRBV25-1 and TRBJ1-4; D not certain. The CDR3 spans 14 residues. Germline CDR1 and CDR2: MGHDK and SYGVNS. CDR3 protein: CASTEWGGREKLFF. The CDR3 nucleotides are TGTGCCAGCACTGAATGGGGAGGACGTGAAAAACTGTTTTTT.

The V call is TRBV18, the J call TRBJ2-1; 10 bases map to TRBD1. CDR3 length equals 14 residues. Germline values: CDR1 KGHSH, CDR2 LQKENI. J gave up 7 bases and V 8 bases, and 8 bases lay outside the gene matches. This CDR3 reads CASRGTGDNNEQFF. DNA of the CDR3: TGTGCCAGCCGTGGGACAGGGGACAATAATGAGCAGTTCTTC.

The chain uses TRBV7-9 and TRBJ2-2; no definite D call. CDR3 length: 15 residues. CDR1 is SEHNR and CDR2 is FQNEAQ in the germline V gene (reference sequence). V lost 7 bases and J lost 3, with 15 bases in between. The CDR3 loop is CASTGPSPYTGELFF. The CDR3 nucleotides are TGTGCCAGCACCGGGCCAAGTCCCTACACCGGGGAGCTGTTTTTT.

This chain joins TRBV7-3 and TRBJ2-5; TRBD2 agrees at 9 bases. Germline V gene sequence: CDR1 SGHTA, CDR2 FQGTGA. The CDR3 sequence is 15 residues long. The V segment lost 2 bases and the J segment 2 bases; nucleotides outside the gene matches: 3. CDR3: CASSLALAGQETQYF. The CDR3, as DNA: TGTGCCAGCAGCTTAGCTCTAGCGGGGCAAGAGACCCAGTACTTC.

The chain combines TRBV9 with TRBJ2-7; tentatively, D is TRBD2 (6 bases). The germline V and J ends were trimmed by 4 bases and 6 bases, with 23 bases remaining between them. This CDR3 comprises 16 residues. Germline-derived CDR1 and CDR2 are SGDLS and YYNGEE. CDR3 loop: CASSPRGGSVSGEQYF. CDR3 sequence (DNA): TGTGCCAGCAGCCCGAGGGGAGGTAGTGTTAGCGGCGAGCAGTACTTC. Full variable domain (missing parts from reference TRBV9 and TRBJ2-7): DSGVTQTPKHLITATGQRVTLRCSPRSGDLSVYWYQQSLDQGLQFLIQYYNGEERAKGNILERFSAQQFPDLHSELNLSSLELGDSALYFCASSPRGGSVSGEQYFGPGTRLTVT.

V and J are TRBV7-9 and TRBJ2-1; possibly TRBD1 for D (5 bases). The germline V gene encodes CDR1 SEHNR and CDR2 FQNEAQ (reference sequence). V shed 1 base and J shed 5 bases, with 12 bases lying between them. The CDR3 has 15 amino acids. The CDR3 region is CASSLGSTGHNEQFF. DNA for the CDR3: TGTGCCAGCAGCTTAGGGAGTACAGGCCACAATGAGCAGTTCTTC.

The rearrangement uses TRBV24-1 and TRBJ1-1; D uncertain. Looked up from germline, CDR1 is KGHDR and CDR2 is SFDVKD. Between the trimmed V and J ends, which lost 4 bases and 0 bases, there was a span of 14 bases. The CDR3 contains 16 residues. CDR3 amino acids: CATSDRPRGLNTEAFF. Written as DNA, the CDR3 is TGTGCCACCAGTGACCGACCTCGAGGGTTGAACACTGAAGCTTTCTTT.

A single count supports this clone. The chain links TRBV24-1 to TRBJ2-5; TRBD2 matches 8 bases. Germline V lookup: CDR1 KGHDR, CDR2 SFDVKD. This CDR3 has 14 amino acids. The V and J ends lost 9 bases and 1 base, in that order; junction bases with no gene match: 6. CDR3 protein: CATGGREGQETQYF. For the CDR3, the DNA is TGTGCCACCGGGGGACGGGAGGGCCAAGAGACCCAGTACTTC.

The V gene is TRBV9, the J gene TRBJ1-2; the match to TRBD1 covers 9 bases. Germline-derived CDR1 and CDR2 are SGDLS and YYNGEE. Trimming at V came to 4 bases and at J to 6 bases, leaving 7 bases not matched to a gene. The CDR3 has 14 amino acids. The CDR3 spells CASSPRTGVDGYTF. CDR3 DNA: TGTGCCAGCAGCCCCCGGACAGGGGTGGATGGCTACACCTTC.

V is TRBV18 and J is TRBJ1-3; D remains unclear. In germline, CDR1 is KGHSH, CDR2 LQKENI. The length of the CDR3 is 15 residues. The ends were cut back, 3 bases at V and 3 bases at J, with 12 bases in the middle. The CDR3 DNA follows: TGTGCCAGCTCACCTCGGAGGGAAGGTGGAAACACCATATATTTT. Its protein product is CASSPRREGGNTIYF. The full variable domain, rest sourced from reference TRBV18 and TRBJ1-3, is NAGVMQNPRHLVRRRGQEARLRCSPMKGHSHVYWYRQLPEEGLKFMVYLQKENIIDESGMPKERFSAEFPKEGPSILRIQQVVRGDSAAYFCASSPRREGGNTIYFGEGSWLTVV.

The chain couples TRBV19 to TRBJ1-1; TRBD1 might be the D (5 bases). V gave up 7 bases and J gave up 4 bases, with 10 bases separating them. Germline lookup yields CDR1 LNHDA and CDR2 SQIVND (reference sequence). The CDR3 runs to 12 residues. The CDR3, as DNA: TGTGCCAGTAAGGGCGGGGGCACTGAAGCTTTCTTT. This codes for CASKGGGTEAFF.

This chain connects TRBV7-6 to TRBJ1-6, with 8 bases lining up with TRBD1. The CDR3 loop spans 14 amino acids. Losses at the gene ends were 3 bases for V and 8 bases for J; bases not matched to a gene: 3. Germline V gene lookup returns CDR1 SGHVS and CDR2 FNYEAQ. CDR3 DNA: TGTGCCAGCAGCTTGGGACAGGCCGATTCACCCCTCCACTTT. It codes for CASSLGQADSPLHF.

The rearrangement uses TRBV19 and TRBJ1-2, with D possibly TRBD1 on 6 matching bases. The length of the CDR3 is 15 residues. Germline-derived CDR1 and CDR2 are LNHDA and SQIVND (reference sequence). With 5 bases removed from V and 2 bases from J, the gap between germline ends came to 15 bases. CDR3 protein: CASSPRVTGNYGYTF. The CDR3 DNA reads TGTGCCAGTAGTCCCCGTGTGACAGGAAACTATGGCTACACCTTC.

This clone has more than one count but fewer than ten. J is TRBJ1-2 and V is TRBV6-5; TRBD1 aligns across 8 bases. The length of the CDR3 is 14 residues. V gave up 7 bases and J gave up 0 bases; unmatched junction bases: 4. CDR1 and CDR2 (germline): MNHEY, SVGAGI. Written as DNA, the CDR3 is TGTGCCAGCATCGGACAGGGTTCTAACTATGGCTACACCTTC. It is translated as CASIGQGSNYGYTF.

The chain employs TRBV5-4 and TRBJ1-2, with D unclear. CDR1 SGHNT and CDR2 YYREEE come from the germline V gene (reference sequence). The CDR3 is made up of 16 amino acids. Trimming removed 1 base from V and 1 base from J, with 14 bases in between. CDR3 sequence reads: CASSLTGQARNYGYTF. The CDR3 DNA reads as TGTGCCAGCAGCTTGACTGGTCAGGCCCGTAACTATGGCTACACCTTC.

V and J are TRBV30 and TRBJ2-2; possible D gene TRBD2, 6 bases. Germline values: CDR1 GTSNPN, CDR2 SVGIG (reference sequence). The CDR3 totals 13 residues. Between the trimmed V and J ends, which lost 3 bases and 5 bases, there was a span of 10 bases. The CDR3: CAWSPGVTGELFF. The DNA of the CDR3 is TGTGCCTGGAGCCCGGGGGTTACCGGGGAGCTGTTTTTT.

The chain carries TRBV18 and TRBJ2-1, with TRBD2 matching 7 bases. The length of the CDR3 is 15 residues. CDR1 and CDR2 from the germline V gene are KGHSH and LQKENI. Trimming took 5 bases from V and 2 from J; bases not matched to a gene: 6. CDR3 nucleotides: TGTGCCAGCTCAGCGGAGCGGGGACCCTACAATGAGCAGTTCTTC. It encodes CASSAERGPYNEQFF.

The gene calls are TRBV19 and TRBJ2-7; D not certain. The CDR3 spans 14 residues. The V gene's germline CDR1 is LNHDA and CDR2 SQIVND (reference sequence). V shed 5 bases and J shed 5 bases, with 16 bases lying between them. In nucleotides, the CDR3 is TGTGCCAGTAGTTTACATACCCCCCCCCACGAGCAGTACTTC. Translated, it gives CASSLHTPPHEQYF.

The chain is built from TRBV24-1 and TRBJ2-5; 7 nucleotides match TRBD1. The V segment lost 2 bases and the J segment 4 bases; nucleotides outside the gene matches: 3. The germline gives CDR1 KGHDR, CDR2 SFDVKD. The CDR3 covers 14 residues. This chain's CDR3 is CATSDWNRGETQYF. CDR3 DNA sequence: TGTGCCACCAGTGATTGGAACAGGGGAGAGACCCAGTACTTC.

The CDR3 loop is CASTLIGVAGQRNQPQHF. The CDR3 coding sequence is TGTGCCAGCACTTTAATAGGTGTCGCAGGACAGCGAAATCAGCCCCAGCATTTT. The chain employs TRBV7-8 and TRBJ1-5, with D tentatively TRBD1 (6 bases). Germline V gives CDR1 SGHVS, CDR2 FQNEAQ. Trimming took 7 bases from V and 4 from J, leaving 26 bases between them. This CDR3 is built from 18 residues.

The CDR3 sequence: CASGEGLPGYEQYF. In DNA form, the CDR3 reads TGTGCCAGCGGGGAGGGACTTCCAGGGTACGAGCAGTACTTC. The gene calls are TRBV28 and TRBJ2-7; 7 nucleotides agree with TRBD2. CDR1 and CDR2 (germline): MDHEN, SYDVKM. V lost 8 bases, J lost 4 bases, and 11 bases stayed unmatched. The CDR3 sequence is 14 residues long.

The table lists this clone with a few counts. The chain employs TRBV30 and TRBJ2-5, with D possibly TRBD2 on 6 matching bases. V was cut by 0 bases and J by 5 bases, with 13 bases left in between. This CDR3 spans 14 amino acids. Per the germline V gene, CDR1 is GTSNPN and CDR2 is SVGIG (reference sequence). CDR3 region: CAWSVSGALETQYF. CDR3 coding DNA: TGTGCCTGGAGTGTCTCGGGAGCCCTCGAGACCCAGTACTTC. Based on the CDR3 plus reference TRBV30 and TRBJ2-5, the full variable domain is SQTIHQWPATLVQPVGSPLSLECTVEGTSNPNLYWYRQAAGRGLQLLFYSVGIGQISSEVPQNLSASRPQDRQFILSSKKLLLSDSGFYLCAWSVSGALETQYFGPGTRLLVL.

The V and J genes are TRBV7-2 and TRBJ2-3; the D gene is possibly TRBD1 (5 bases). Trimming took 4 bases from V and 0 from J, leaving 14 bases between them. Germline V gene lookup returns CDR1 SGHTA and CDR2 FQGNSA. The CDR3 sequence is 16 residues long. For the CDR3, the DNA is TGTGCCAGCAGCTCGCACGACAGACTTAGCACAGATACGCAGTATTTT. Encoded protein: CASSSHDRLSTDTQYF.